One sample yielded the 9 T cell receptor beta chains listed below, sequenced in a study of control samples from healthy donors and cancer patients. Profiled with immunoSEQ multiplex PCR; TCRdb holds only in-frame clones, not every one. Here the sample spans 65,000 to 80,000 clones, roughly 90% being singletons. Sequenced: PBMCs. The receptors were gathered from a woman aged 45 to 65 with colorectal cancer.

This rearrangement joins TRBV27 to TRBJ2-2, with a possible D match to TRBD2 (6 bases). CDR3 size: 17 residues. The germline gives CDR1 MNHEY, CDR2 SMNVEV (reference sequence). V was trimmed by 5 bases and J by 5 bases, leaving 21 bases between them. As DNA, the CDR3 is TGTGCCAGCAGTCGAGTCCCCCTGAAGGGGACTACCGGGGAGCTGTTTTTT. Protein sequence: CASSRVPLKGTTGELFF.

The sample holds a few counts of this clone. The CDR3 reads CASTEGATGNTIYF. The CDR3, as DNA: TGTGCCAGCACCGAGGGGGCGACTGGAAACACCATATATTTT. The chain recombines TRBV2 with TRBJ1-3; 7 positions match TRBD1. CDR3 length: 14 amino acids. Germline V gene lookup returns CDR1 SNHLY and CDR2 FYNNEI. V was clipped by 7 bases and J by 2 bases; unmatched bases: 5. The full variable domain, with the rest looked up from reference TRBV2 and TRBJ1-3, is EPEVTQTPSHQVTQMGQEVILRCVPISNHLYFYWYRQILGQKVEFLVSFYNNEISEKSEIFDDQFSVERPDGSNFTLKIRSTKLEDSAMYFCASTEGATGNTIYFGEGSWLTVV.

This rearrangement joins TRBV6-2 or TRBV6-3 to TRBJ1-5; perhaps TRBD1 as D (5 bases). Trimming stripped 6 bases from V and 2 bases from J, with 14 bases between. The CDR3 totals 15 residues. Germline V lookup: CDR1 MNHEY, CDR2 SVGEGT. The CDR3: CASSPRVIGNQPQHF. As DNA, the CDR3 is TGTGCCAGCAGCCCCAGGGTAATTGGCAATCAGCCCCAGCATTTT.

The chain couples TRBV27 to TRBJ1-1; no firm D call. The V and J ends lost 2 bases and 3 bases respectively, with 10 bases between them. This CDR3 has 14 residues. CDR1 MNHEY and CDR2 SMNVEV come from the germline V gene (reference sequence). DNA of the CDR3: TGTGCCAGCAGTTTAAGGGAGGGAGACACTGAAGCTTTCTTT. Amino acid sequence: CASSLREGDTEAFF.

The chain carries TRBV5-8 and TRBJ2-7, with 7 positions matching TRBD1. Germline V gene lookup returns CDR1 SGHTS and CDR2 YDEGEE. Trimming took 5 bases from V and 0 from J; bases not matched to a gene: 8. This CDR3 is built from 15 residues. CDR3 nucleotides: TGTGCCAGCAGTTACACAGGGGCCGGCTCCTACGAGCAGTACGTC. This codes for CASSYTGAGSYEQYV.

This clone is a singleton in its sample. CDR3 nucleotides: TGTGCCAGCAGCTTGAGACTAGCGGGGGGCCAGGGACGGGAGACCCAGTACTTC. It is translated as CASSLRLAGGQGRETQYF. The V gene is TRBV5-4, the J gene TRBJ2-5, with TRBD2 identical over 13 bases. Germline V lookup: CDR1 SGHNT, CDR2 YYREEE (reference sequence). Losses at the gene ends were 1 base for V and 5 bases for J; bases not matched to a gene: 11. The CDR3 loop spans 18 amino acids.

This sequence joins TRBV7-9 and TRBJ2-1, with D possibly matching TRBD2 (6 bases). In germline, CDR1 is SEHNR, CDR2 FQNEAQ (reference sequence). The V end lost 2 bases, the J end lost 6 bases, and 11 bases lay between the germline ends. This CDR3 is built from 14 residues. DNA for the CDR3: TGTGCCAGCAGCTTATATTCTAGCGTCAATGAGCAGTTCTTC. As protein: CASSLYSSVNEQFF.

The CDR3 reads CASSLNNEQFF. CDR3 DNA sequence: TGTGCCAGCAGTTTAAACAATGAGCAGTTCTTC. The chain joins TRBV27 to TRBJ2-1; D is uncertain. Looked up from germline, CDR1 is MNHEY and CDR2 is SMNVEV (reference sequence). V was shortened by 2 bases and J by 5 bases, with 1 base between the two germline ends. This CDR3 comprises 11 residues.

In its sample, this clone was seen once. The chain links TRBV12-2 to TRBJ1-5. TRBV12-2 is marked as a pseudogene. The CDR3 totals 13 residues. Written as DNA, the CDR3 is TGCGTCAAGGGTCGGGAGGGCAATCAGCCCCAGCATTTT. It codes for CVKGREGNQPQHF.